This T cell receptor beta chain was captured in a study of blood T cell repertoires in COVID-19. About the research overall: Sites across the United States, Italy and Spain contributed samples from acute and convalescent COVID-19. Sources were T cells, B-cell-depleted T cells, or PBMCs; the material itself was cDNA or gDNA.

CDR1 and CDR2 from the germline V gene are SGDLS and YYNGEE. The ends lost 3 bases at V and 3 bases at J; junction bases unmatched: 9. The CDR3 extends over 17 amino acids. Original handling: Amplification from reference gene primers served as the basis for estimated nucleated cell counts. Assay: immunoSEQ multiplex PCR; the TCRdb copy retains only in-frame clones and omits some. Clone size and V and J calls were adopted from that table, with D and trimming inferred from the DNA. The table has about 270,000 clones, 86% seen once. The receptor was derived from a man between 40 and 49 years old with active or convalescent COVID-19. The V call is TRBV9, the J call TRBJ2-5, with 12 bases that match TRBD2. Sequencing was performed on peripheral blood. The CDR3 loop is CASSALLAGGLKETQYF. The CDR3 DNA is TGTGCCAGCAGCGCCCTCCTAGCGGGAGGGTTAAAAGAGACCCAGTACTTC.